This is a list of T cell receptor beta chains from one sample in a study of a mutant IDH1 vaccine in newly diagnosed glioma. Only in-frame clones appear in the TCRdb table, and some are missing; sequencing was by immunoSEQ multiplex PCR. The sample lists 43,000 or so clones; approximately 84% were seen once. Their target antigens are unknown. The sample consisted of PBMCs, taken from a glioma patient whose treatment included an IDH1 peptide vaccine. These receptors were taken from a woman in her late teens or twenties with glioma. Some clones in this sample may be carry-over from other donors' samples. The CDR3 runs from the conserved cysteine through the conserved F or W. The order of the fields is J gene, clone size, D gene, V gene, CDR3 DNA, CDR3 protein. The D gene is left open where the match is weak. Some rows have no size entry. The others give once, few or many, or a class for an expanded clone.

J gene: TRBJ1-1
clone size: NA
D gene: NA
V gene: TRBV11-3
CDR3 DNA: TGTGCCAGCAGCTTCCCGGGTGAGACTGAAGCTTTCTTT
CDR3 protein: CASSFPGETEAFF

J gene: TRBJ2-3
clone size: NA
D gene: NA
V gene: TRBV5-1
CDR3 DNA: TGCGCCAGCAGCTCCCTACCCCCTTATGGGGGCGCGACAGATACGCAGTATTTT
CDR3 protein: CASSSLPPYGGATDTQYF

J gene: TRBJ2-3
clone size: NA
D gene: NA
V gene: TRBV11-2
CDR3 DNA: TGTGCCAGCAGCTTAGATTGGGGGCGAGTGGATACGCAGTATTTT
CDR3 protein: CASSLDWGRVDTQYF

J gene: TRBJ1-2
clone size: NA
D gene: NA
V gene: TRBV20-1
CDR3 DNA: TGCAGTGCTAGAGATGCTGGCTACACCTTC
CDR3 protein: CSARDAGYTF

J gene: TRBJ1-2
clone size: NA
D gene: NA
V gene: TRBV6-6
CDR3 DNA: TGTGCCAGCAGGTACGGGGCCTCCTATGGCTACACCTTC
CDR3 protein: CASRYGASYGYTF

J gene: TRBJ2-6
clone size: NA
D gene: NA
V gene: TRBV19
CDR3 DNA: TGTGCCAGTAGTGCTTACAGGGTCCCTGGGGCCAACGTCCTGACTTTC
CDR3 protein: CASSAYRVPGANVLTF

J gene: TRBJ2-5
clone size: NA
D gene: TRBD1
V gene: TRBV5-4
CDR3 DNA: TGTGCCAGCAGGTCGGACAGGGCAGAAGAGACCCAGTACTTC
CDR3 protein: CASRSDRAEETQYF

J gene: TRBJ1-1
clone size: few
D gene: NA
V gene: TRBV7-9
CDR3 DNA: TGTGCCAGCAGCTCGGCCTTGGGACACACTGAAGCTTTCTTT
CDR3 protein: CASSSALGHTEAFF

J gene: TRBJ2-7
clone size: NA
D gene: TRBD2
V gene: TRBV4-1
CDR3 DNA: TGCGCCAGCAGCCAAGATAGGGGACTAGCGGGAGCGAGCTCCTACGAGCAGTACTTC
CDR3 protein: CASSQDRGLAGASSYEQYF

J gene: TRBJ1-1
clone size: NA
D gene: TRBD1
V gene: TRBV11-3
CDR3 DNA: TGTGCCAGCAGTTCAGGGGGACGGACTGAAGCTTTCTTT
CDR3 protein: CASSSGGRTEAFF

J gene: TRBJ2-7
clone size: NA
D gene: NA
V gene: TRBV11-3
CDR3 DNA: TGTGCCAGCAGCTTAGAGGGAAAGAATCGCGACGAGCAGTACTTC
CDR3 protein: CASSLEGKNRDEQYF

J gene: TRBJ1-1
clone size: NA
D gene: TRBD1
V gene: TRBV19
CDR3 DNA: TGTGCCAGTAGTAAGGGACAGGGGGCGTTCACTGAAGCTTTCTTT
CDR3 protein: CASSKGQGAFTEAFF

J gene: TRBJ2-5
clone size: NA
D gene: NA
V gene: TRBV2
CDR3 DNA: TGTGCCAGCAGTGGGAACGTTGAGACCCAGTACTTC
CDR3 protein: CASSGNVETQYF

J gene: TRBJ2-1
clone size: once
D gene: NA
V gene: TRBV5-4
CDR3 DNA: TGTGCCAGCAGCTTTCCTCAGCTAAGGTCCTCAAATGAGCAGTTCTTC
CDR3 protein: CASSFPQLRSSNEQFF

J gene: TRBJ1-5
clone size: NA
D gene: NA
V gene: TRBV29-1
CDR3 DNA: TGCAGCGTGGGAGGGACACGCAATCAGCCCCAGCATTTT
CDR3 protein: CSVGGTRNQPQHF

J gene: TRBJ2-2
clone size: NA
D gene: TRBD2
V gene: TRBV5-1
CDR3 DNA: TGCGCCAGCAGTGGTCTAGCGGGCACCGGGGAGCTGTTTTTT
CDR3 protein: CASSGLAGTGELFF

J gene: TRBJ2-3
clone size: NA
D gene: TRBD1
V gene: TRBV29-1
CDR3 DNA: TGCAGCGTCTACAAGACAGGGGCAGATACGCAGTATTTT
CDR3 protein: CSVYKTGADTQYF

J gene: TRBJ2-7
clone size: NA
D gene: TRBD2
V gene: TRBV9
CDR3 DNA: TGTGCCAGCAGCGTAGAGGGTAGCGGGTTATACGAGCAGTACTTC
CDR3 protein: CASSVEGSGLYEQYF

J gene: TRBJ2-2
clone size: NA
D gene: NA
V gene: TRBV14
CDR3 DNA: TGTGCCAGCAGCCAAGTTGGTTGGGGGGCGAACACCGGGGAGCTGTTTTTT
CDR3 protein: CASSQVGWGANTGELFF

J gene: TRBJ1-2
clone size: NA
D gene: NA
V gene: TRBV6-4
CDR3 DNA: TGTGCCAGCAGCCCGGGGGGTTTCGTTGGCTACACCTTC
CDR3 protein: CASSPGGFVGYTF

J gene: TRBJ2-5
clone size: NA
D gene: NA
V gene: TRBV9
CDR3 DNA: TGTGCCAGCAGCCATCCCCTAACGGAGGGCCGGGAGACCCAGTACTTC
CDR3 protein: CASSHPLTEGRETQYF

J gene: TRBJ1-5
clone size: few
D gene: TRBD1
V gene: TRBV7-9
CDR3 DNA: TGTGCCAGCAGCTCCCCGACAGGGACCGATAGCAATCAGCCCCAGCATTTT
CDR3 protein: CASSSPTGTDSNQPQHF

J gene: TRBJ2-7
clone size: NA
D gene: NA
V gene: TRBV30
CDR3 DNA: TGTGCCAGCTCGGGCTCGAGCTCCTACGAGCAGTACTTC
CDR3 protein: CASSGSSSYEQYF

J gene: TRBJ2-7
clone size: NA
D gene: NA
V gene: TRBV29-1
CDR3 DNA: TGCAGCGTTGAAGATTGGCAGGAGGCCGAGCAGTACTTC
CDR3 protein: CSVEDWQEAEQYF

J gene: TRBJ2-5
clone size: NA
D gene: TRBD1
V gene: TRBV5-6
CDR3 DNA: TGTGCCAGCAGCTTGCGGACAGGCGGACAAGAGACCCAGTACTTC
CDR3 protein: CASSLRTGGQETQYF

J gene: TRBJ2-5
clone size: few
D gene: TRBD2
V gene: TRBV19
CDR3 DNA: TGTGCCAGTACGAGGGGGACTAGCGGGAGGGTAGAGACCCAGTACTTC
CDR3 protein: CASTRGTSGRVETQYF

J gene: TRBJ2-1
clone size: NA
D gene: NA
V gene: TRBV6-5
CDR3 DNA: TGTGCCAGCAGTTTGGCCCGGAGCTCCTACAATGAGCAGTTCTTC
CDR3 protein: CASSLARSSYNEQFF

J gene: TRBJ2-7
clone size: NA
D gene: TRBD1
V gene: TRBV13
CDR3 DNA: TGTGCCAGCAGCTACACCTTTGGGACAGAGACCTACGAGCAGTACTTC
CDR3 protein: CASSYTFGTETYEQYF

J gene: TRBJ2-1
clone size: NA
D gene: TRBD2
V gene: TRBV2
CDR3 DNA: TGTGCCAGCCACCAGAGCGGGACTCACAATGAGCAGTTCTTC
CDR3 protein: CASHQSGTHNEQFF

J gene: TRBJ2-3
clone size: NA
D gene: NA
V gene: TRBV5-1
CDR3 DNA: TGCGCCAGCAGTTGGGGGACGATCACAGATACGCAGTATTTT
CDR3 protein: CASSWGTITDTQYF

J gene: TRBJ2-3
clone size: NA
D gene: NA
V gene: TRBV29-1
CDR3 DNA: TGCAGCGTTGAAGGAAGAACAGATGGGCCAGATACGCAGTATTTT
CDR3 protein: CSVEGRTDGPDTQYF

J gene: TRBJ1-1
clone size: NA
D gene: NA
V gene: TRBV25-1
CDR3 DNA: TGTGCCAGCAGGGTACAGGCGTGGACTGAAGCTTTCTTT
CDR3 protein: CASRVQAWTEAFF

J gene: TRBJ1-3
clone size: NA
D gene: NA
V gene: TRBV27
CDR3 DNA: TGTGCCAGCAGGTTAGGGGGGACCATATATTTT
CDR3 protein: CASRLGGTIYF

J gene: TRBJ1-2
clone size: NA
D gene: TRBD1
V gene: TRBV7-2
CDR3 DNA: TGTGCCAGCAGCTTAGAGGTCAGGGGGGACTATGGCTACACCTTC
CDR3 protein: CASSLEVRGDYGYTF

J gene: TRBJ1-1
clone size: NA
D gene: TRBD1
V gene: TRBV11-2
CDR3 DNA: TGTGCCAGCAGCGTGCCGACAGGGTTGACTGAAGCTTTCTTT
CDR3 protein: CASSVPTGLTEAFF

J gene: TRBJ2-5
clone size: NA
D gene: NA
V gene: TRBV9
CDR3 DNA: TGTGCCAGCAGCGAGGGACTGTACCAAGAGACCCAGTACTTC
CDR3 protein: CASSEGLYQETQYF

J gene: TRBJ2-5
clone size: NA
D gene: NA
V gene: TRBV15
CDR3 DNA: TGTGCCACCAGCAGACTCCCCCGGGCGGCGGAGACCCAGTACTTC
CDR3 protein: CATSRLPRAAETQYF

J gene: TRBJ2-1
clone size: NA
D gene: TRBD2
V gene: TRBV19
CDR3 DNA: TGTGCCAGTGTAGCGGGACGCCCCCACAATGAGCAGTTCTTC
CDR3 protein: CASVAGRPHNEQFF

J gene: TRBJ2-1
clone size: NA
D gene: NA
V gene: TRBV30
CDR3 DNA: TGTGCCTGGAGGGGCGGGGCGCGGAGTAGGAATGAGCAGTTCTTC
CDR3 protein: CAWRGGARSRNEQFF

J gene: TRBJ2-1
clone size: NA
D gene: TRBD2
V gene: TRBV5-1
CDR3 DNA: TGCGCCAGCAGCACTATAGCGGGAGGTGGGGATGAGCAGTTCTTC
CDR3 protein: CASSTIAGGGDEQFF

J gene: TRBJ1-2
clone size: NA
D gene: NA
V gene: TRBV5-6
CDR3 DNA: TGTGCCAGCAGCTTTGCAGGGCGGCCTAACTATGGCTACACCTTC
CDR3 protein: CASSFAGRPNYGYTF

J gene: TRBJ2-7
clone size: NA
D gene: NA
V gene: TRBV9
CDR3 DNA: TGTGCCAGCAGCCCTCTAACTATCTCGGGGGAGCAGTACTTC
CDR3 protein: CASSPLTISGEQYF

J gene: TRBJ2-2
clone size: NA
D gene: NA
V gene: TRBV19
CDR3 DNA: TGTGCCAGTATGGACCCAACCGGGGAGCTGTTTTTT
CDR3 protein: CASMDPTGELFF

J gene: TRBJ2-7
clone size: NA
D gene: TRBD2
V gene: TRBV27
CDR3 DNA: TGTGCCAGCAGCTCAACGGGGGGGGAGCAGTACTTC
CDR3 protein: CASSSTGGEQYF

J gene: TRBJ1-2
clone size: NA
D gene: NA
V gene: TRBV30
CDR3 DNA: TGTGCCTGGAGTGCGGGGGGAGGCTACACCTTC
CDR3 protein: CAWSAGGGYTF

J gene: TRBJ2-3
clone size: NA
D gene: TRBD2
V gene: TRBV27
CDR3 DNA: TGTGCCAGCAGTTCGTCGACTAGCGGGAGAACAGATACGCAGTATTTT
CDR3 protein: CASSSSTSGRTDTQYF

J gene: TRBJ1-5
clone size: few
D gene: NA
V gene: TRBV7-9
CDR3 DNA: TGTGCCAGCAGCTTAAGCAATCAGCCCCAGCATTTT
CDR3 protein: CASSLSNQPQHF

J gene: TRBJ2-7
clone size: NA
D gene: NA
V gene: TRBV6-5
CDR3 DNA: TGTGCCAGCAGTTACATCGGCGCAGGAACCTACGAGCAGTACTTC
CDR3 protein: CASSYIGAGTYEQYF

J gene: TRBJ2-7
clone size: NA
D gene: NA
V gene: TRBV25-1
CDR3 DNA: TGTGCCAGCAGCGCCCCGGCCAGGTCGAGCTCCTACGAGCAGTACTTC
CDR3 protein: CASSAPARSSSYEQYF

J gene: TRBJ2-7
clone size: NA
D gene: NA
V gene: TRBV12-5
CDR3 DNA: TGTGCTAGTGCTTCGTTGGCAGGGGCGCAGCAGTACTTC
CDR3 protein: CASASLAGAQQYF

J gene: TRBJ2-4
clone size: few
D gene: TRBD2
V gene: TRBV7-9
CDR3 DNA: TGTGCCAGCAGCCATAGCGGGGGGGCCAAAAACATTCAGTACTTC
CDR3 protein: CASSHSGGAKNIQYF

J gene: TRBJ1-3
clone size: NA
D gene: NA
V gene: TRBV27
CDR3 DNA: TGTGCCAGCAGGGGGGGGGACTCTGGAAACACCATATATTTT
CDR3 protein: CASRGGDSGNTIYF

J gene: TRBJ2-6
clone size: once
D gene: NA
V gene: TRBV9
CDR3 DNA: TGTGCCAGCAGCTCAAATCCCCGGGCCAACGTCCTGACTTTC
CDR3 protein: CASSSNPRANVLTF

J gene: TRBJ2-3
clone size: NA
D gene: TRBD1
V gene: TRBV19
CDR3 DNA: TGTGCCAGTAGTCCCCTGGACAGGGACTGGGGCACAGATACGCAGTATTTT
CDR3 protein: CASSPLDRDWGTDTQYF

J gene: TRBJ2-5
clone size: once
D gene: TRBD2
V gene: TRBV27
CDR3 DNA: TGTGCCAGCAGTATACTAGCGGGGGCACAAGAGACCCAGTACTTC
CDR3 protein: CASSILAGAQETQYF

J gene: TRBJ2-2
clone size: NA
D gene: TRBD2
V gene: TRBV9
CDR3 DNA: TGTGCCAGCAGCGCGGGGGGTCGGAACACCGGGGAGCTGTTTTTT
CDR3 protein: CASSAGGRNTGELFF

J gene: TRBJ2-7
clone size: NA
D gene: NA
V gene: TRBV4-1
CDR3 DNA: TGCGCCAGCAGCCACGGGACACAAGCCTCCTACGAGCAGTACTTC
CDR3 protein: CASSHGTQASYEQYF